A single sample gave rise to the 25 T cell receptor beta chains below, sequenced in a study of human T cells and chemical hapten exposure. TCRdb analysed the RACE reads with MiXCR anew, one entry per CDR3 protein. The sample holds some 180,000 distinct CDR3 sequences; around 20% are singletons and the top ten take less than 7%. Described time point: patch test 1, 2 weeks after DPC sensitization. Treatment here: therapeutic diphenylcyclopropenone sensitization with weekly scalp DPC. The sample in question was whole blood, obtained in connection with sensitization to the hapten diphenylcyclopropenone (DPC). All receptors come from a woman aged 45 to 65 with alopecia areata. Some clones in this sample may be carry-over from other donors' samples.

V and J are TRBV6-6 and TRBJ1-1, with 9 positions matching TRBD1. The CDR3 contains 14 residues. Trimming at V came to 7 bases and at J to 4 bases, leaving 7 bases not matched to a gene. The V gene's germline CDR1 is MNHNY and CDR2 SVGAGI (reference sequence). CDR3 in amino acids: CASNIDRGITEAFF. The CDR3 DNA is TGTGCCAGCAATATAGACAGGGGGATCACTGAAGCTTTCTTT.

A few counts support this clonotype. This rearrangement joins TRBV11-2 to TRBJ2-2, with TRBD1 matching over 7 bases. The V gene end was trimmed by 6 bases and the J gene end by 6 bases; junction bases not matched to a gene: 1. This CDR3 is built from 12 residues. Germline V CDR1 and CDR2: SGHAT, FQNNGV. CDR3 bases: TGTGCCAGCAGGACAGGGCCCGGGGAGCTGTTTTTT. The encoded protein is CASRTGPGELFF. Looking up the rest from reference TRBV11-2 and TRBJ2-2 gives the full variable domain: EAGVAQSPRYKIIEKRQSVAFWCNPISGHATLYWYQQILGQGPKLLIQFQNNGVVDDSQLPKDRFSAERLKGVDSTLKIQPAKLEDSAVYLCASRTGPGELFFGEGSRLTVL.

This clonotype was observed at least ten times. The rearrangement links TRBV7-2 to TRBJ2-1, with no clear D. This CDR3 region has 11 residues. V was clipped by 3 bases and J by 7 bases, with 4 bases between them. CDR1 SGHTA and CDR2 FQGNSA come from the germline V gene. The CDR3: CASSFINEQFF. The CDR3 DNA follows: TGTGCCAGCAGCTTCATAAATGAGCAGTTCTTC.

V and J are TRBV18 and TRBJ2-7; D is possibly TRBD1 (5 bases). Trimming pared 6 bases from V and 6 bases from J, leaving 12 bases between. The CDR3 sequence is 12 residues long. CDR1 is KGHSH and CDR2 is LQKENI in the germline V gene. This chain's CDR3 is CASSQYRGEQYF. In DNA form, the CDR3 reads TGTGCCAGCTCCCAATATAGGGGCGAGCAGTACTTC.

This chain joins TRBV28 and TRBJ1-1; 8 nucleotides match TRBD1. CDR1 and CDR2 from the germline V gene are MDHEN and SYDVKM. This CDR3 spans 17 amino acids. J lost 1 base, V lost 2 bases, and 9 bases had no gene match. The CDR3 DNA follows: TGTGCCAGCAGTTTAATCCGACAGGGGCCCAGGAACACTGAAGCTTTCTTT. Encoded protein: CASSLIRQGPRNTEAFF.

V and J are TRBV3-1 and TRBJ1-1; D is unresolved. With 0 bases removed from V and 3 bases from J, the gap between germline ends came to 8 bases. CDR3 length: 14 residues. The germline CDR1 and CDR2 sequences are LGHDT and YNNKEL (reference sequence). The CDR3 bases are TGTGCCAGCAGCCAAGAGGTTTCAGACACTGAAGCTTTCTTT. This codes for CASSQEVSDTEAFF.

This clonotype was counted many times. The J gene is TRBJ2-5, the V gene TRBV20-1, with 8 bases that match TRBD2. J was trimmed by 0 bases and V by 6 bases; bases with no gene match: 9. Germline V lookup: CDR1 DFQATT, CDR2 SNEGSKA (reference sequence). The length of the CDR3 is 15 residues. This CDR3 reads CSAGRASGYQETQYF. The CDR3 DNA follows: TGCAGTGCCGGCCGGGCTAGCGGGTACCAAGAGACCCAGTACTTC.

This clonotype has only a few counts. The chain joins TRBV12-3 or TRBV12-4 to TRBJ2-1, with D unclear. There are 15 residues in the CDR3. Between the trimmed V and J ends, which lost 2 bases and 2 bases, there was a span of 10 bases. The CDR3 DNA is TGTGCCAGCAGTTTAAGACCTATGCCCTACAATGAGCAGTTCTTC. It codes for CASSLRPMPYNEQFF.

The chain employs TRBV11-2 and TRBJ1-1, with D tentatively TRBD1 (6 bases). The CDR3 runs 15 residues. Germline CDR1 is SGHAT and CDR2 is FQNNGV. V was shortened by 2 bases and J by 2 bases, with 12 bases between the two germline ends. In nucleotides, the CDR3 is TGTGCCAGCAGCTTACGGGGGCAGGGAAACACTGAAGCTTTCTTT. Its protein product is CASSLRGQGNTEAFF.

This clonotype appeared a few times. The chain carries TRBV27 and TRBJ1-2, with 8 nucleotides matching TRBD1. V shed 3 bases, J shed 3 bases, and the junction held 6 bases outside the gene matches. CDR1 is MNHEY, CDR2 SMNVEV, per germline (reference sequence). The CDR3 consists of 15 residues. The CDR3 region has the DNA TGTGCCAGCAGTTTTCAGGGGGCTCGGGACTATGGCTACACCTTC. It codes for CASSFQGARDYGYTF.

The chain uses TRBV5-1 and TRBJ2-2, with 7 bases fitting TRBD2. The CDR3 totals 16 residues. Germline loops: CDR1 SGHRS, CDR2 YFSETQ. Trimming took 5 bases from V and 6 from J; bases not matched to a gene: 13. The CDR3, as DNA: TGCGCCAGCAGGGGTGGAGGCGGGAGCAGCGCCGGGGAGCTGTTTTTT. It translates to CASRGGGGSSAGELFF.

This chain uses TRBV28 with TRBJ1-2, with D unresolved. Trimming stripped 6 bases from V and 4 bases from J, with 9 bases between. There are 12 residues in the CDR3. CDR1 is MDHEN and CDR2 is SYDVKM in the germline V gene. CDR3 sequence: CASSRFSYGYTF. CDR3 bases: TGTGCCAGCAGCCGCTTTAGCTATGGCTACACCTTC.

There are a few counts of this clonotype. This sequence joins TRBV29-1 and TRBJ1-1; TRBD1 matches at 11 bases. The V gene's germline CDR1 is SQVTM and CDR2 ANQGSEA. The CDR3 is made up of 15 amino acids. The ends lost 3 bases at V and 4 bases at J; junction bases unmatched: 7. Here the CDR3 reads CSVEGTGGSGTEAFF. Here the CDR3 DNA reads TGCAGCGTTGAGGGGACAGGGGGATCGGGCACTGAAGCTTTCTTT.

This clonotype was detected a few times. This chain joins TRBV5-1 and TRBJ1-4; 7 bases fit TRBD1. CDR3 size: 16 residues. Trimming cost V 7 bases and J 2 bases; bases outside gene matches: 11. Germline lookup yields CDR1 SGHRS and CDR2 YFSETQ. CDR3 sequence reads: CASAQTGAATNEKLFF. The CDR3 nucleotides read TGCGCCAGCGCCCAAACAGGGGCCGCGACTAATGAAAAACTGTTTTTT.

This clonotype was seen repeatedly, ten times or more. The V gene is TRBV3-1, the J gene TRBJ1-2; no reliable D call. The germline gives CDR1 LGHDT, CDR2 YNNKEL (reference sequence). The ends were cut back, 1 base at V and 2 bases at J, with 17 bases in the middle. The CDR3 runs 17 residues. The CDR3 is CASSQGTAWRVNYGYTF. CDR3 bases: TGTGCCAGCAGCCAAGGGACCGCCTGGAGGGTCAACTATGGCTACACCTTC.

V is TRBV19 and J is TRBJ2-2; D is uncertain. CDR1 LNHDA and CDR2 SQIVND come from the germline V gene (reference sequence). V gave up 0 bases and J gave up 4 bases, with 6 bases separating them. This CDR3 spans 14 amino acids. This CDR3 is CASSIDSATGELFF. As DNA, the CDR3 is TGTGCCAGTAGTATAGACTCGGCCACCGGGGAGCTGTTTTTT.

The chain carries TRBV7-9 and TRBJ2-7, with D perhaps TRBD1 (5 bases). The CDR3 contains 14 residues. Trimming removed 5 bases from V and 4 bases from J, with 15 bases in between. Germline V lookup: CDR1 SEHNR, CDR2 FQNEAQ (reference sequence). The CDR3 reads CASSSGAESYEQYF. For the CDR3, the DNA is TGTGCCAGCAGCAGTGGGGCAGAGTCTTACGAGCAGTACTTC.

The chain combines TRBV21-1 with TRBJ2-3; the table gives TRBD2 as D, unverified against the DNA. TRBV21-1 is flagged as a pseudogene. This CDR3 contains 14 residues. CDR3 sequence (DNA): TGTGCCAGCATAGCGGGATCTGGCACAGATACGCAGTATTTT. Its protein is CASIAGSGTDTQYF.

This clonotype turned up a few times. J is TRBJ2-1 and V is TRBV4-2; D perhaps matches TRBD2 (6 bases). CDR3 length: 16 amino acids. The V gene lost 4 bases and the J gene lost 3 bases, with 16 bases spanning the gap. The V gene's germline CDR1 is LGHNA and CDR2 YNFKEQ. The CDR3 region is CASSPAVGTGYNEQFF. CDR3 sequence (DNA): TGTGCCAGCAGCCCCGCGGTAGGGACTGGCTACAATGAGCAGTTCTTC.

The V and J genes are TRBV10-3 and TRBJ2-5; the match to TRBD2 covers 7 bases. The CDR3 length is 12 residues. Germline values: CDR1 ENHRY, CDR2 SYGVKD. V lost 10 bases and J lost 1; bases outside the gene matches: 3. CDR3 DNA: TGTGCCAGCGGGGGTGCCCAAGAGACCCAGTACTTC. Protein: CASGGAQETQYF.

This clonotype has just a few counts. J is TRBJ1-1 and V is TRBV20-1; unclear D gene. The V end was cut by 2 bases, the J end by 8 bases, with 21 bases between. Germline V gene sequence: CDR1 DFQATT, CDR2 SNEGSKA (reference sequence). This CDR3 has 15 amino acids. The CDR3 coding sequence is TGCAGTGCTAGATACGGTTGGGCAGGCCCGGCCGAAGCTTTCTTT. It encodes CSARYGWAGPAEAFF.

The CDR3 DNA is TGTGCCAGCACCCAGTCCCGGGACAACTACGAGCAGTACTTC. Encoded protein: CASTQSRDNYEQYF. This sequence joins TRBV6-5 and TRBJ2-7; D is possibly TRBD1 (6 bases). CDR3 size: 14 residues. V lost 7 bases, J lost 3 bases, and 16 bases lay in between. Per the germline V gene, CDR1 is MNHEY and CDR2 is SVGAGI.

The rearrangement links TRBV12-3 or TRBV12-4 to TRBJ2-1; 8 bases agree with TRBD2. Trimming removed 7 bases from V and 8 bases from J; junction bases left unmatched: 10. The CDR3 is 14 amino acids. The chain's CDR3 is CASTRWSGSDEQFF. CDR3 in DNA: TGTGCCAGCACCCGGTGGAGCGGGAGTGATGAGCAGTTCTTC.

This clonotype was found a few times. This chain uses TRBV28 with TRBJ1-5, with 8 bases that match TRBD1. The J segment lost 4 bases and the V segment lost 3 bases, leaving 8 bases of the junction unmatched. In germline, CDR1 is MDHEN, CDR2 SYDVKM. CDR3 length: 16 amino acids. The CDR3 DNA reads TGTGCCAGCAGTTTGACAGGGGTTCGAGAAAATCAGCCCCAGCATTTT. Translation: CASSLTGVRENQPQHF.

The chain uses TRBV6-5 and TRBJ2-2; 10 nucleotides align to TRBD1. V lost 0 bases and J lost 7; bases outside the gene matches: 5. The CDR3 length is 16 residues. The germline CDR1 and CDR2 sequences are MNHEY and SVGAGI. The DNA for the CDR3 is TGTGCCAGCAGTTACTCGACAGGGGGCTCGGGCGGGGAGCTGTTTTTT. Translation: CASSYSTGGSGGELFF.